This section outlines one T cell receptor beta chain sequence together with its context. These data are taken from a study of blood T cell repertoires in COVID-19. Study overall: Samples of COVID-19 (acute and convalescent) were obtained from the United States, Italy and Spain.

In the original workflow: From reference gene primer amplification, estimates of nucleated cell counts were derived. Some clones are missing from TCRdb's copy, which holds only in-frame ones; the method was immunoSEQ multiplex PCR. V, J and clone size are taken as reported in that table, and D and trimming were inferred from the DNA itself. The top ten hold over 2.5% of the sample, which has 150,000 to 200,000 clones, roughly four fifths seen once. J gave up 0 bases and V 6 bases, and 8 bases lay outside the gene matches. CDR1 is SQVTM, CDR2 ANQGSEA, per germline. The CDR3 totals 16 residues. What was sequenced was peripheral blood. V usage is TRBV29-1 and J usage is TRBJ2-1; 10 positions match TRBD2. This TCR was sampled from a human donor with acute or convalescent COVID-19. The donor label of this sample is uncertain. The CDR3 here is CSVTGLAASSYNEQFF. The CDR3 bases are TGCAGCGTAACCGGACTAGCGGCCAGCTCCTACAATGAGCAGTTCTTC.